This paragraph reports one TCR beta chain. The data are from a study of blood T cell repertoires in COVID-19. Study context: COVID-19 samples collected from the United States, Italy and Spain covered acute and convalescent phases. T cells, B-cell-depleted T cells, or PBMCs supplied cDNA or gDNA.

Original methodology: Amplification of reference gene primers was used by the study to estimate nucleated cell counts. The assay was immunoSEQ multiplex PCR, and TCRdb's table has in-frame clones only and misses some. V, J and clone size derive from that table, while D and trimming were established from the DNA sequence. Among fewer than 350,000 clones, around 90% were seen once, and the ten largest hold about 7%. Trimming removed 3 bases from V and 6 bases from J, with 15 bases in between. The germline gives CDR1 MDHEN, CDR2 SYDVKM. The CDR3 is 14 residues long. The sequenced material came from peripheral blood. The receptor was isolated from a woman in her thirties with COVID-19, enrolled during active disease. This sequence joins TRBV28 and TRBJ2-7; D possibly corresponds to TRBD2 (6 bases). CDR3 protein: CASSLLVGRGEQYF. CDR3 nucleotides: TGTGCCAGCAGTTTGCTGGTCGGGAGAGGCGAGCAGTACTTC. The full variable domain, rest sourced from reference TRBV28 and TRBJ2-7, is DVKVTQSSRYLVKRTGEKVFLECVQDMDHENMFWYRQDPGLGLRLIYFSYDVKMKEKGDIPEGYSVSREKKERFSLILESASTNQTSMYLCASSLLVGRGEQYFGPGTRLTVT.